Presented here are 22 T cell receptor beta chains from one specimen sequenced in a study of blood T cell repertoires in COVID-19 (dated by TCRdb to between 2020 and 2021). Libraries were prepared through the immunoSEQ multiplex PCR assay. TCRdb retrieved this table from immuneACCESS and kept in-frame rearrangements only. Not all clones are present; in checked studies, unresolved V genes account for under half, and no reason is known for the remainder. The sample has 65,000 to 80,000 clones on record, roughly 80% of them singletons. The ten largest clones capture over 8.5% of the sample. Sequenced input: peripheral blood. Source of these receptors: a man in his fifties or sixties with acute or convalescent COVID-19.

The chain couples TRBV6-5 to TRBJ1-6, with D unresolved. Germline CDR1 is MNHEY and CDR2 is SVGAGI. The CDR3 runs to 11 residues. CDR3 region: CATFEGSPLHF. CDR3 bases: TGTGCGACATTCGAAGGTTCACCCCTCCACTTT.

The J gene is TRBJ1-3, the V gene TRBV7-8; the D gene is possibly TRBD1 (6 bases). Germline values: CDR1 SGHVS, CDR2 FQNEAQ. Trimming cost V 2 bases and J 0 bases, with 11 bases left between them. This CDR3 spans 16 amino acids. CDR3 sequence: CASSLQGTYSGNTIYF. The CDR3, as DNA: TGTGCCAGCAGCTTACAGGGGACCTACTCTGGAAACACCATATATTTT.

CDR3 coding DNA: TGTGCCACCAGTGATCCCGCCGGGACTAGCGCCACAGATACGCAGTATTTT. It translates to CATSDPAGTSATDTQYF. V usage is TRBV24-1 and J usage is TRBJ2-3; 10 bases match TRBD2. This CDR3 spans 17 amino acids. Germline lookup yields CDR1 KGHDR and CDR2 SFDVKD. The trim removed 3 bases at V and 2 bases at J, leaving 7 bases unmatched.

This sequence joins TRBV7-2 and TRBJ2-3, with TRBD2 as a possible D gene (6 bases). Trimming took off 5 bases at V and 2 bases at J, with 14 bases between the two ends. CDR3 length: 15 residues. Germline assignment: CDR1 SGHTA and CDR2 FQGNSA. The CDR3 here is CASSLSGPATDTQYF. The CDR3 DNA sequence: TGTGCCAGCAGCCTGAGCGGGCCTGCCACAGATACGCAGTATTTT. Variable domain in full (rest from reference TRBV7-2 and TRBJ2-3): GAGVSQSPSNKVTEKGKDVELRCDPISGHTALYWYRQSLGQGLEFLIYFQGNSAPDKSGLPSDRFSAERTGGSVSTLTIQRTQQEDSAVYLCASSLSGPATDTQYFGPGTRLTVL.

The rearrangement uses TRBV4-3 and TRBJ1-2; tentative D call: TRBD1 (5 bases). The CDR3 is made up of 16 amino acids. Germline V gene lookup returns CDR1 LGHNA and CDR2 YSLEER. Trimming took off 4 bases at V and 6 bases at J, with 21 bases between the two ends. The CDR3 nucleotides are TGCGCCAGCAGCCGCAGTACGGGGGGGGAGGAGGATGGCTACACCTTC. This encodes CASSRSTGGEEDGYTF.

This chain joins TRBV4-3 and TRBJ2-7; D may be TRBD2 (5 bases). The V end was cut by 4 bases, the J end by 7 bases, with 20 bases between. This CDR3 comprises 15 residues. Germline CDR1 reads LGHNA; CDR2 reads YSLEER. DNA of the CDR3: TGCGCCAGCAGCCCGGAAGAGGCACTAGTTTCGGAGCAGTACTTC. It yields the protein CASSPEEALVSEQYF.

The V call is TRBV6-5, the J call TRBJ1-1, with D possibly TRBD1 on 6 matching bases. Trimming took 6 bases from V and 10 from J, leaving 24 bases between them. Germline lookup yields CDR1 MNHEY and CDR2 SVGAGI. The CDR3 is 15 residues long. For the CDR3, the DNA is TGTGCCAGCAGCCCCTCACAGGGTGGCGCAGTGAGAGCTTTCTTT. Its protein is CASSPSQGGAVRAFF.

This clone was picked up a small number of times. V and J are TRBV27 and TRBJ1-5, with 10 bases identical to TRBD1. This CDR3 has 14 residues. The junction had 5 bases not matched to a gene; V was cut back by 5 bases and J by 7 bases. Germline lookup yields CDR1 MNHEY and CDR2 SMNVEV (reference sequence). CDR3 in DNA: TGTGCCAGCAGTCCGGGACAGGGGAACCAGCCCCAGCATTTT. Translating gives CASSPGQGNQPQHF.

The J gene is TRBJ2-1, the V gene TRBV18; the D is unclear. The CDR3 totals 16 residues. Trimming left V 4 bases short and J 0 bases short, with 13 bases between. Germline V lookup: CDR1 KGHSH, CDR2 LQKENI. CDR3 coding DNA: TGTGCCAGCTCACAGCTCATCGGTAGCTCCTACAATGAGCAGTTCTTC. This gives the protein CASSQLIGSSYNEQFF.

CDR3 region: CASSLFFQNSGANVLTF. CDR3 in DNA: TGTGCCAGCAGCTTATTTTTTCAAAACTCTGGGGCCAACGTCCTGACTTTC. This chain uses TRBV11-2 with TRBJ2-6; unclear D gene. The CDR3 consists of 17 residues. Per germline, CDR1 SGHAT and CDR2 FQNNGV. V lost 2 bases, J lost 0 bases, and 11 bases lay in between.

This chain joins TRBV6-2 or TRBV6-3 and TRBJ2-7; 8 bases align to TRBD1. The CDR3 is 15 amino acids. Losses at the gene ends were 7 bases for V and 2 bases for J; bases not matched to a gene: 10. The germline V gene encodes CDR1 MNHEY and CDR2 SVGEGT. The CDR3 DNA sequence: TGTGCCAGCACCCCGGGGCGGGACAGGCCCTACGAGCAGTACTTC. This codes for CASTPGRDRPYEQYF.

This clone has a handful of counts. In DNA, the CDR3 is TGTGCCAGCATAAATCAGGGGAACACTGAAGCTTTCTTT. Amino acids: CASINQGNTEAFF. This chain links TRBV5-5 with TRBJ1-1, with a possible D match to TRBD1 (5 bases). Germline CDR1 and CDR2: SGHKS and YYEKEE (reference sequence). The CDR3 is 13 amino acids. Trimming took 6 bases from V and 1 from J, leaving 10 bases between them.

The genes are TRBV6-5 and TRBJ2-2; a weak D match, TRBD1 (5 bases). Trimming removed 2 bases from V and 0 bases from J, with 7 bases in between. The germline V gene has CDR1 MNHEY and CDR2 SVGAGI. The CDR3 length is 15 residues. Here the CDR3 DNA reads TGTGCCAGCAGTTACGCAGGGACGAACACCGGGGAGCTGTTTTTT. It yields the protein CASSYAGTNTGELFF.

V is TRBV3-1 (or the pseudogene TRBV3-2) and J is TRBJ1-3, with D uncertain. Trimming pared 4 bases from V and 0 bases from J, leaving 22 bases between. This CDR3 spans 19 amino acids. Germline CDR1 reads LGHDT; CDR2 reads YNNKEL (reference sequence). CDR3 loop: CASSPREGLKTFSGNTIYF. CDR3 in DNA: TGTGCCAGCAGCCCTCGGGAGGGCTTAAAGACGTTCTCTGGAAACACCATATATTTT.

This clone was seen just once. The chain employs TRBV9 and TRBJ1-1; tentatively, D is TRBD1 (5 bases). This CDR3 has 15 residues. Trimming shortened V by 4 bases and J by 1 base, and 14 bases separated the two germline ends. Germline V gene data show CDR1 as SGDLS and CDR2 as YYNGEE. Here the CDR3 reads CASSSDGGTNTEAFF. The CDR3 DNA reads as TGTGCCAGCAGCTCCGACGGGGGAACGAACACTGAAGCTTTCTTT.

The rearrangement links TRBV11-3 to TRBJ2-2; 7 nucleotides align to TRBD2. Germline CDR1 SGHNT, CDR2 YENEEA. CDR3 size: 17 residues. V shed 5 bases, J shed 7 bases, and the junction held 16 bases outside the gene matches. The CDR3 sequence is CASSLTPERDGVGELFF. CDR3 bases: TGTGCCAGCAGCCTGACCCCGGAGCGGGACGGGGTCGGGGAGCTGTTTTTT. Full variable domain (missing parts from reference TRBV11-3 and TRBJ2-2): EAGVVQSPRYKIIEKKQPVAFWCNPISGHNTLYWYLQNLGQGPELLIRYENEEAVDDSQLPKDRFSAERLKGVDSTLKIQPAELGDSAVYLCASSLTPERDGVGELFFGEGSRLTVL.

This sequence joins TRBV19 and TRBJ1-5, with 9 bases identical to TRBD1. The CDR3 runs to 17 residues. Germline assignment: CDR1 LNHDA and CDR2 SQIVND (reference sequence). The ends lost 7 bases at V and 1 base at J; junction bases unmatched: 11. Here the CDR3 reads CASTNREGQGSNQPQHF. In DNA form, the CDR3 reads TGTGCCAGTACCAACCGTGAGGGACAGGGCAGCAATCAGCCCCAGCATTTT.

The rearrangement joins TRBV7-3 to TRBJ2-1, with 14 bases aligning to TRBD2. Looked up from germline, CDR1 is SGHTA and CDR2 is FQGTGA. This CDR3 has 15 amino acids. V was pared by 5 bases and J by 9 bases, with 6 bases of the junction left unmatched. The CDR3 DNA reads TGTGCCAGCAGCCAGACTAGCGGGAGGGTGGGTGAGCAGTTCTTC. Translated, it gives CASSQTSGRVGEQFF.

This chain uses TRBV19 with TRBJ1-2, with D uncertain. The CDR3 spans 14 residues. The V gene's germline CDR1 is LNHDA and CDR2 SQIVND (reference sequence). Trimming stripped 7 bases from V and 4 bases from J, with 16 bases between. The chain's CDR3 is CASTYSGESYGYTF. For the CDR3, the DNA is TGTGCCAGTACTTATTCCGGGGAATCCTATGGCTACACCTTC.

The chain's CDR3 is CASSPQQGMAEAFF. DNA of the CDR3: TGCGCCAGCAGCCCTCAACAGGGAATGGCTGAAGCTTTCTTT. This chain uses TRBV5-1 with TRBJ1-1, with D tentatively TRBD1 (6 bases). With 4 bases removed from V and 6 bases from J, the gap between germline ends came to 16 bases. The CDR3 is made up of 14 amino acids. The germline V gene has CDR1 SGHRS and CDR2 YFSETQ.

The rearrangement links TRBV9 to TRBJ2-1; 11 bases are a match to TRBD2. The germline V gene encodes CDR1 SGDLS and CDR2 YYNGEE. V shed 3 bases, J shed 4 bases, and the junction held 3 bases outside the gene matches. The CDR3 is 15 residues long. The CDR3 DNA reads TGTGCCAGCAGCGAGACTAGCGGGGAATACAATGAGCAGTTCTTC. It yields the protein CASSETSGEYNEQFF.

The chain couples TRBV6-2 or TRBV6-3 to TRBJ2-7; D is possibly TRBD2 (5 bases). V dropped 2 bases and J dropped 9 bases, with 14 bases sitting between them. There are 13 residues in the CDR3. Germline loops: CDR1 MNHEY, CDR2 SVGEGT. The CDR3 region is CASSYGSSYRQYF. The CDR3 DNA reads as TGTGCCAGCAGTTACGGGAGCAGCTATAGGCAGTACTTC.